This T cell receptor beta chain was retrieved from a study of T cell changes during pregnancy in multiple sclerosis. Measured with immunoSEQ multiplex PCR; TCRdb has only the in-frame clones, and not every one. The sample contains 70,000 to 75,000 clones, 88% of which appear only once. Germline values: CDR1 SEHNR, CDR2 FQNEAQ (reference sequence). The J segment lost 4 bases and the V segment lost 5 bases, leaving 7 bases of the junction unmatched. The CDR3 is 15 residues long. The source is a female donor with multiple sclerosis, enrolled in a pregnancy study. The chain uses TRBV7-9 and TRBJ2-5; TRBD2 matches 10 bases. This material consisted of peripheral blood, taken before pregnancy. The CDR3 region is CASSPPGLAVETQYF. The CDR3 DNA sequence: TGTGCCAGCAGCCCCCCCGGACTAGCGGTAGAGACCCAGTACTTC.